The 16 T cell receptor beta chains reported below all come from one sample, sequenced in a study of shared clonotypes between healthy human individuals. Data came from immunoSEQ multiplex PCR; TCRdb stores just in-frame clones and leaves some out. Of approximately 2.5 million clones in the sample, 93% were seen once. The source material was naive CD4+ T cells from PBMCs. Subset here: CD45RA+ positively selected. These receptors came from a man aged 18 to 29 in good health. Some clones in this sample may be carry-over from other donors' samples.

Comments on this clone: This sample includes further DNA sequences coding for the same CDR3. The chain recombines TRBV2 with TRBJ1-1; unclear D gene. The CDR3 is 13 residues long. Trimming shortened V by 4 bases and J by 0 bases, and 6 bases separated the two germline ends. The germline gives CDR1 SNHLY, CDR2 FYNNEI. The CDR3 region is CASSVQLNTEAFF. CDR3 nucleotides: TGTGCCAGCAGTGTACAATTGAACACTGAAGCTTTCTTT.

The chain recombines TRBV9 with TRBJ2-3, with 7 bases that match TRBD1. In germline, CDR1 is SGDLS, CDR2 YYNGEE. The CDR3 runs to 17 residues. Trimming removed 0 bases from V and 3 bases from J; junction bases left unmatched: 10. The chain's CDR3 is CASSVVGGSLGTDTQYF. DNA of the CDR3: TGTGCCAGCAGCGTAGTAGGGGGCTCCTTGGGGACAGATACGCAGTATTTT.

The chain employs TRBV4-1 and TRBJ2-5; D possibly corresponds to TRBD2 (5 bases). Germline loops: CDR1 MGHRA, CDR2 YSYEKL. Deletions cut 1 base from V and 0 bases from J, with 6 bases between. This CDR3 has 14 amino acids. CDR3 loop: CASSQGEYQETQYF. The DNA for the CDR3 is TGCGCCAGCAGCCAAGGGGAGTACCAAGAGACCCAGTACTTC.

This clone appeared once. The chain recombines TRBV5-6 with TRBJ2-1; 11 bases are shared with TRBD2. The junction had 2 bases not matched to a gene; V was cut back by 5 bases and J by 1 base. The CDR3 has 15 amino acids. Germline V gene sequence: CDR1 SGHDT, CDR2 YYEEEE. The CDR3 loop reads CASRLAGGSYNEQFF. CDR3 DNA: TGTGCCAGCAGATTAGCGGGAGGGTCCTACAATGAGCAGTTCTTC.

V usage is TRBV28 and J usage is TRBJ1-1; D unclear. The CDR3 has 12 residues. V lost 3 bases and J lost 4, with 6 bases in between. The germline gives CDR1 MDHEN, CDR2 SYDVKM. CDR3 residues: CASSLKSTEAFF. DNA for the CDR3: TGTGCCAGCAGTTTGAAATCCACTGAAGCTTTCTTT.

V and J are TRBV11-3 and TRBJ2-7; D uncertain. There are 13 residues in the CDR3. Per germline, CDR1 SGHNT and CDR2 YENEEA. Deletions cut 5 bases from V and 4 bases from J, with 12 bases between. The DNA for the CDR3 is TGTGCCAGCAGCAAACCGGTAGGGTACGAGCAGTACTTC. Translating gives CASSKPVGYEQYF. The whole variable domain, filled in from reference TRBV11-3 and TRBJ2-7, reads EAGVVQSPRYKIIEKKQPVAFWCNPISGHNTLYWYLQNLGQGPELLIRYENEEAVDDSQLPKDRFSAERLKGVDSTLKIQPAELGDSAVYLCASSKPVGYEQYFGPGTRLTVT.

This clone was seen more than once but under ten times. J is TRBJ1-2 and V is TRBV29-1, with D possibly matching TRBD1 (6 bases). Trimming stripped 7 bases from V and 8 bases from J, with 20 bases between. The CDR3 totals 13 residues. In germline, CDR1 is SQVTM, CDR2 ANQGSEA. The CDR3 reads CSARTVTYEGYTF. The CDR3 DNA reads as TGCAGCGCCCGGACAGTAACCTATGAAGGCTACACCTTC.

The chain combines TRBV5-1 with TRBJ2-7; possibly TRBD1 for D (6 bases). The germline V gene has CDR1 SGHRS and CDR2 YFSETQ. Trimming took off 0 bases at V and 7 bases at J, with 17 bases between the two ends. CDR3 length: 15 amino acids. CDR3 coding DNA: TGCGCCAGCAGCTTGGAACAGGGCGGTTCGGGAGAGCAGTACTTC. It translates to CASSLEQGGSGEQYF.

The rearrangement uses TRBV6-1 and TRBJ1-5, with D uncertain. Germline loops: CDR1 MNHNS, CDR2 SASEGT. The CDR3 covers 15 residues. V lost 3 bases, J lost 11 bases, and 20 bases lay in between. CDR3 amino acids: CASSDPQRVHPAQHF. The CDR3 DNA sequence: TGTGCCAGCAGTGACCCCCAACGAGTTCATCCGGCCCAGCATTTT.

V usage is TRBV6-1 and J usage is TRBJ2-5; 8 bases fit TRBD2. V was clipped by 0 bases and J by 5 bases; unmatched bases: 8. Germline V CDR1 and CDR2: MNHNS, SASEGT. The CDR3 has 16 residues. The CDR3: CASSEAPSGPQETQYF. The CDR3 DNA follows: TGTGCCAGCAGTGAAGCCCCTAGCGGGCCACAGGAGACCCAGTACTTC.

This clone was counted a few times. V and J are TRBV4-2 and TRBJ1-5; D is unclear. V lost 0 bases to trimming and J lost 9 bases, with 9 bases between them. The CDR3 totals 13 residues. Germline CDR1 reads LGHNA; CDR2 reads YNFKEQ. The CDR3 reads CASSQDQGRPQHF. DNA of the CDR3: TGTGCCAGCAGCCAAGATCAAGGGCGGCCCCAGCATTTT.

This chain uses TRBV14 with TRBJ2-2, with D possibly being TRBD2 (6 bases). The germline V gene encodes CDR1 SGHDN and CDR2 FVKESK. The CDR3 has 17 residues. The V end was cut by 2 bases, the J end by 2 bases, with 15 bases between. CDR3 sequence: CASSQFVGGGNTGELFF. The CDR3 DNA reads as TGTGCCAGCAGCCAATTCGTGGGAGGAGGAAACACCGGGGAGCTGTTTTTT.

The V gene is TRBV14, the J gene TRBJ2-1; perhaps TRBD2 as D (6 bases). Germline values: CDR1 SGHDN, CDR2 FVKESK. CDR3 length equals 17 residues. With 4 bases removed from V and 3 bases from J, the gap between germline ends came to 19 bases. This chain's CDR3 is CASSRGIAEWYYNEQFF. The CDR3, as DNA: TGTGCCAGCAGCCGGGGGATAGCGGAGTGGTACTACAATGAGCAGTTCTTC.

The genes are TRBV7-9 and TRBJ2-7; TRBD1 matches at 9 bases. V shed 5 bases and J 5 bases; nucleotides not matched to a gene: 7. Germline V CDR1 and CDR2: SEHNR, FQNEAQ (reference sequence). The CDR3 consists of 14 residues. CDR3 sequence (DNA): TGTGCCAGCAGCCCACAGGGGGCGGTTGACGAGCAGTACTTC. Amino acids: CASSPQGAVDEQYF.

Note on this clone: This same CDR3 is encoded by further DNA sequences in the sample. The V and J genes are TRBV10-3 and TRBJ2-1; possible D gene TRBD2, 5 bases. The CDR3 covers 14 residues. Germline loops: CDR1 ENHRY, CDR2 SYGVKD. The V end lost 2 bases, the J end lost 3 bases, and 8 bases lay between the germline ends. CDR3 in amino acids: CAISEAGSYNEQFF. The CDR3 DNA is TGTGCCATCAGTGAGGCTGGGAGCTACAATGAGCAGTTCTTC.

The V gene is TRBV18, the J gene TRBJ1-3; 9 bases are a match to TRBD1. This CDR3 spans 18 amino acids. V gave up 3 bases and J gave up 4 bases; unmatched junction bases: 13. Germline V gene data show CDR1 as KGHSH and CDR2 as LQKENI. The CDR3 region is CASSPMTGGQGGGNTIYF. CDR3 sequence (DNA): TGTGCCAGCTCACCTATGACAGGGGGACAAGGAGGAGGAAACACCATATATTTT.